This T cell receptor (beta chain) was obtained from a study of blood T cell repertoires in COVID-19 (dated by TCRdb to 2020 to 2021). For context, the study as a whole: Samples covering the acute and convalescent phases of COVID-19 were provided by collaborators in the United States, Italy and Spain. The dataset comprised deeply sampled blood TCRbeta repertoires from subjects exposed to, actively infected with, or recovered from COVID-19. The samples were drawn from the first 160 participants of the ongoing ImmuneRACE study and from more than 1,000 subjects provided by 6 global collaborators. Where available, HLA class I and class II types were obtained from metadata supplied by the sample provider rather than from assay-based typing. Nearly every sample came with metadata listing a de-identified subject ID, COVID-19 status, age in years and sex. A freely available public database, intended as a resource for researchers studying the immune response to SARS-CoV-2, is where the repertoires were released. The material from the prospective study consisted of cDNA or gDNA derived from T cells, B-cell-depleted T cells, or PBMCs. Results the study describes overall, beyond this receptor: The amount of clinical and demographic metadata varied by source and participant and was provided uncurated.

Enrolling through a virtual design, the prospective study's participants ranged in age from roughly 18 to 100 years and lived across approximately 25 United States geographic areas. In the prospective study, participants were assigned to cohorts based on the clinical history participants reported in a screening survey and a study questionnaire. For ImmuneRACE Cohort 3, a participant was defined as recovered based on two consecutive negative NP/OP PCR tests, clearance by a healthcare professional, or resolution of symptoms. Mobile phlebotomists in the prospective study collected whole blood, serum and a nasopharyngeal or oropharyngeal swab from every participant. Prospective study participants could optionally give additional blood draws and questionnaires over an approximately two-month period. Before DNA extraction, blood samples from the prospective study were shipped at room temperature or frozen.

To note about this clone: It lacks a known antigen. No qualities accompany the bases; no much larger clone lies one base away.

TCRbeta CDR3 regions were amplified from genomic DNA using the immunoSEQ Assay, a bias-controlled multiplex PCR. Regarding the original processing steps: Within the assay, amplification of reference gene primers was used to estimate how many nucleated cells each sample contained. To quantify the absolute abundance of each unique TCRbeta CDR3 rearrangement, sequence reads were collapsed and filtered. For each sample, productive Simpson clonality was calculated as the square root of Simpson's diversity index across productive rearrangements. TCRdb mirrors the immuneACCESS table, restricted to in-frame sequences. Some clones are absent from its copies; in checked studies, under half trace to an unresolved V gene, and the reason for the others is unknown. That table gives V, J and clone size, and the DNA gave D and trimming. The sample table lists approximately 100,000 clones, around 86% of them with a count of one. The ten largest account for approximately 2.5% of the sample.

The sequence derives from a woman aged 45-65 years who had recovered from COVID-19. Specimen: PBMCs or T cells enriched from blood (not recorded which).

The nucleotide sequence is given as TGTGCCAGCAGTTTACCGGGACAGGGTAACGAGCAGTACTTC. Translated, this gives CASSLPGQGNEQYF. The chain is assembled from TRBV27 and TRBJ2-7; TRBD1 fits 9 bases in the junction. The germline V gene (reference sequence) yields MNHEY for CDR1 and SMNVEV for CDR2. The CDR3 sequence holds 14 residues, the cysteine and phenylalanine included. The DNA shown is the 42-base CDR3, in frame from base 1. V lost 2 bases and J lost 5 bases, and the count of bases not matched to a germline gene is 4.